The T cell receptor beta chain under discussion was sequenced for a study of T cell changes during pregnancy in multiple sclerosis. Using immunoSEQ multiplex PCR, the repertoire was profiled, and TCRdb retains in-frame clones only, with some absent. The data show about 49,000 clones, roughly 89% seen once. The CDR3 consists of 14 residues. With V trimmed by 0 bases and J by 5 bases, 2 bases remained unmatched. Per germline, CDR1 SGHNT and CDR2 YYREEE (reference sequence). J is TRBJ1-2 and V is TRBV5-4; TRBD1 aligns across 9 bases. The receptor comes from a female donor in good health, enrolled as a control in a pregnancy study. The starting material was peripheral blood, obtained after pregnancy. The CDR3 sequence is CASSLVGQGYGYTF. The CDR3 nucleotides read TGTGCCAGCAGCTTGGTGGGACAGGGATATGGCTACACCTTC.